This T cell receptor beta chain was obtained from a study of post-analysis software for immune sequencing data. Study overall: Multiple sclerosis in the patients followed relapsing-remitting, secondary progressive and progressive-relapsing courses. Study findings and constraints: Relative to controls, patients had a handful of TRBV segments at higher frequency, with TRBV5-6, TRBV5-1 and TRBV20-1 among these. Those with multiple sclerosis, the patient group, showed significantly lower normalized Chao1 diversity than controls.

The germline CDR1 and CDR2 sequences are SEHNR and FQNEAQ (reference sequence). Losses at the gene ends were 5 bases for V and 2 bases for J; bases not matched to a gene: 17. This CDR3 comprises 19 residues. Concerning this clonotype itself: Its antigen is unidentified.

Sequencing libraries made from TCR beta cDNA carried unique molecular identifiers. Each batch of roughly 1 to 11 million T cells produced 400,000 to 650,000 cDNA molecules. TCRdb reprocessed the PCR reads via MiXCR and lists one record per CDR3 protein. The repertoire holds hundreds of thousands of distinct CDR3 sequences, 40% to 55% seen once, with roughly 12% in the top ten. The material sequenced was blood. The source is a girl aged 5 to 17 with multiple sclerosis. The J gene is TRBJ2-1, the V gene TRBV7-9, with 8 nucleotides matching TRBD2. The CDR3 loop reads CASSQIPRTSGYTYNEQFF. In DNA, the CDR3 is TGTGCCAGCAGCCAAATCCCCCGTACTAGCGGTTATACCTACAATGAGCAGTTCTTC.